The present T cell receptor (beta chain) was sequenced within a study of CD8 T cells in ankylosing spondylitis (dated by TCRdb to the late 2010s). Regarding the complete study: T cell receptor beta repertoires were profiled in healthy donors and ankylosing spondylitis patients so that disease-linked TCR variants could be found. Samples of peripheral blood were taken, and for ankylosing spondylitis patients, synovial fluid was collected as well. The full study cohort comprised 25 ankylosing spondylitis patients and around 100 healthy donors.

The instrument was an Illumina HiSeq 2500. Quantitative 5'-RACE with molecular barcodes was the method used to prepare the TCR beta libraries. The paper's processing steps were these. Disease-linked TCR variants were identified with a new computational method built on a probabilistic model of VDJ rearrangement. TCRdb's own reprocessing of the public reads used fastp at Q25 and MiXCR and kept productive beta chains. Duplicate CDR3 protein sequences are folded into a single record with the most common DNA and genes. The V and J calls reflect TCRdb's pipeline rather than the authors' work. In this sample the table shows approximately 400,000 distinct CDR3 sequences, approximately 26% of which occur a single time. In total, the top ten clones hold 0.89% of the sample. Note on this clonotype: Which antigen it targets is not known. No clone much larger than this one lies a single base away; base qualities are absent.

Based on the germline V gene, the CDR1 and CDR2 sequences are SGHRS and YFSETQ. For this chain, trimming is 0 bases at the V end and 10 bases at the J end, and the number of junction bases without a gene match is 10. The CDR3 holds 15 amino acids from the cysteine to the phenylalanine. Only CDR3 DNA is held: 45 bases, read in frame from base 1. What the authors observed across the whole study: Some motif variants were previously reported in synovial fluid and blood of reactive arthritis patients, suggesting common disease-initiation mechanisms. According to the report, matched synovial fluid samples from ankylosing spondylitis patients were significantly enriched for the disease-linked clones. A CD8+ phenotype was shown by the disease-linked clones, which were found at relatively low frequencies in peripheral blood. Blood from ankylosing spondylitis patients appeared to be characterized by a TCR beta motif composed of eight highly homologous amino acid variants.

The sequence joins TRBV5-1 to TRBJ2-1; a stretch of 7 junction bases matches TRBD2. The sequenced sample was blood, either unsorted or a sorted T cell fraction (not recorded which). The TCR was taken from a male donor with ankylosing spondylitis. CDR3 sequence: CASSLVASGLGEQFF. The sequenced DNA: TGCGCCAGCAGCTTGGTGGCTAGCGGACTCGGAGAGCAGTTCTTC.